This TCR beta chain is drawn from a study of CD8 T cells in ankylosing spondylitis. Study observations and caveats: One TCR beta motif, made up of 7 or 8 highly homologous variants, appeared characteristic of ankylosing spondylitis blood. Significant enrichment of disease-linked clones was reported in matched ankylosing spondylitis synovial fluid.

CDR1 ENHRY and CDR2 SYGVKD come from the germline V gene. This CDR3 is built from 18 residues. Trimming cost V 0 bases and J 0 bases, with 18 bases left between them. TCRdb redid the calling of the 5' RACE reads with MiXCR, one entry per CDR3 protein. This table holds some 400,000 distinct CDR3 sequences, about a fifth found once. Note on this clonotype: The antigen is undetermined.

The sample comprised blood, either unsorted or a sorted T cell fraction (not recorded which). This chain uses TRBV10-3 with TRBJ2-7, with D perhaps TRBD1 (6 bases). This receptor was taken from a male donor with ankylosing spondylitis. The CDR3 nucleotides are TGTGCCATCAGTGAGTCAGGGACAACCGGCGTCTACTCCTACGAGCAGTACTTC. Its translation is CAISESGTTGVYSYEQYF.